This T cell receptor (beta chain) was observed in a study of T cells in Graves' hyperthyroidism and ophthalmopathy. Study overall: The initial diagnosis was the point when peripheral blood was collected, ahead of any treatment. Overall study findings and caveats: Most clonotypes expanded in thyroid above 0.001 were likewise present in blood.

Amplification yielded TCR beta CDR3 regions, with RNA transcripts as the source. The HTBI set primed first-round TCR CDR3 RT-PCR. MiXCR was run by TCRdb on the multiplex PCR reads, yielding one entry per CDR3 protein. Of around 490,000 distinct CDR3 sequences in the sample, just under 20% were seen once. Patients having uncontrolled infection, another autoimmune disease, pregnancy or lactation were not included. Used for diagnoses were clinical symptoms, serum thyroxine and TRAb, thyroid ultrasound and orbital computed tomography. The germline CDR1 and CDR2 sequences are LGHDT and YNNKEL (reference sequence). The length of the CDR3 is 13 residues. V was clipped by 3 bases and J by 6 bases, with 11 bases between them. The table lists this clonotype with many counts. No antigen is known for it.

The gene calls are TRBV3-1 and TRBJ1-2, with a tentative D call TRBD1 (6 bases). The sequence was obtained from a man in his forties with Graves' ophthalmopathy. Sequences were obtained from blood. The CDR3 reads CASSHRGGDGYTF. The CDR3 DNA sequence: TGTGCCAGCAGCCACCGAGGGGGAGATGGCTACACCTTC.